What follows are 14 T cell receptor beta chains derived from one specimen sequenced in a study of CD8+CD57+ T cells in acquired aplastic anemia. The TCR beta profiling, which covered VDJ combination and CDR3 sequence, was carried out using genomic DNA as the template. Each CDR3 protein is one row after TCRdb ran MiXCR on the reads. Of fewer than 250,000 distinct CDR3 sequences listed, 54% were seen once; the top ten hold 16%. The sequencing sample was made of sorted CD4+, CD8+, or CD8+CD57+ T cells (not recorded which) from PBMCs. Receptors were obtained from a human donor in good health, serving as a control.

The V gene is TRBV2, the J gene TRBJ1-4, with unresolved D. With 6 bases removed from V and 4 bases from J, the gap between germline ends came to 6 bases. CDR1 is SNHLY and CDR2 is FYNNEI in the germline V gene. CDR3 length equals 12 residues. CDR3 bases: TGTGCCAGCAGGGGCTTTAATGAAAAACTGTTTTTT. It translates to CASRGFNEKLFF.

This clonotype has a handful of counts. The chain employs TRBV4-3 and TRBJ2-7; no clear D gene. CDR3 length: 13 residues. The germline gives CDR1 LGHNA, CDR2 YSLEER. Trimming left V 0 bases short and J 6 bases short, with 9 bases between. In DNA, the CDR3 is TGCGCCAGCAGCCAAGATATCATCCGCGAGCAGTACTTC. Amino acid sequence: CASSQDIIREQYF.

This chain uses TRBV7-6 with TRBJ1-5; possibly TRBD1 for D (6 bases). Germline V gene data show CDR1 as SGHVS and CDR2 as FNYEAQ. The V and J ends lost 0 bases and 5 bases respectively, with 20 bases between them. The CDR3 is 18 amino acids. This CDR3 reads CASSLAPWGRDMHQPQHF. The CDR3 DNA follows: TGTGCCAGCAGCTTAGCCCCATGGGGGAGGGACATGCATCAGCCCCAGCATTTT.

The chain carries TRBV29-1 and TRBJ1-1, with 7 positions matching TRBD1. CDR1 and CDR2 (germline): SQVTM, ANQGSEA. The CDR3 length is 14 residues. V lost 7 bases, J lost 3 bases, and 11 bases stayed unmatched. Here the CDR3 reads CSGGGGREYTEAFF. DNA for the CDR3: TGCAGCGGTGGAGGGGGCAGGGAGTACACTGAAGCTTTCTTT.

In its sample, this clonotype was seen a few times. The chain has TRBV2 and TRBJ1-6, with 9 nucleotides matching TRBD1. The CDR3 contains 15 residues. Per germline, CDR1 SNHLY and CDR2 FYNNEI. The J segment lost 7 bases and the V segment lost 5 bases, leaving 6 bases of the junction unmatched. CDR3 amino acids: CASSLTGGSNSPLHF. DNA for the CDR3: TGTGCCAGCAGTTTAACAGGGGGCTCGAATTCACCCCTCCACTTT. The variable domain in full, with the rest retrieved from reference TRBV2 and TRBJ1-6, is EPEVTQTPSHQVTQMGQEVILRCVPISNHLYFYWYRQILGQKVEFLVSFYNNEISEKSEIFDDQFSVERPDGSNFTLKIRSTKLEDSAMYFCASSLTGGSNSPLHFGNGTRLTVT.

This rearrangement joins TRBV7-9 to TRBJ2-5; D uncertain. CDR1 SEHNR and CDR2 FQNEAQ come from the germline V gene (reference sequence). This CDR3 region has 15 residues. V was clipped by 2 bases and J by 0 bases, with 10 bases between them. The CDR3: CASSLRTAYQETQYF. The DNA of the CDR3 is TGTGCCAGCAGCTTACGGACGGCGTACCAAGAGACCCAGTACTTC.

This clonotype turned up a few times. The V call is TRBV2, the J call TRBJ1-5; 7 nucleotides agree with TRBD1. Germline loops: CDR1 SNHLY, CDR2 FYNNEI. With 5 bases clipped from V and 3 bases from J, the junction kept 13 bases outside the gene matches. The CDR3 extends over 17 amino acids. Here the CDR3 DNA reads TGTGCCAGCAGTTACTCGACGGGACAGAGCCCCAATCAGCCCCAGCATTTT. As protein: CASSYSTGQSPNQPQHF.

The chain has TRBV15 and TRBJ2-1; D might be TRBD1 (5 bases). Trimming left V 3 bases short and J 2 bases short, with 14 bases between. Germline values: CDR1 LNHNV, CDR2 YYDKDF (reference sequence). The CDR3 sequence is 16 residues long. The CDR3 sequence is CATSSAQVLAYNEQFF. The CDR3 DNA reads as TGTGCCACCAGCAGCGCACAGGTTCTCGCCTACAATGAGCAGTTCTTC.

This clonotype was recorded many times. This chain joins TRBV27 and TRBJ2-2; D perhaps matches TRBD1 (6 bases). The V gene's germline CDR1 is MNHEY and CDR2 SMNVEV (reference sequence). The CDR3 has 13 residues. V was trimmed by 6 bases and J by 3 bases, leaving 8 bases between them. The CDR3 here is CASRYRDTGELFF. CDR3 coding DNA: TGTGCCAGCAGATACAGGGACACCGGGGAGCTGTTTTTT.

This clonotype was seen ten or more times. As DNA, the CDR3 is TGTGCCAGCAGCTTATCGACAGTTCCTAATGAAAAACTGTTTTTT. As protein: CASSLSTVPNEKLFF. The V gene is TRBV7-8, the J gene TRBJ1-4; maybe TRBD1 (5 bases). The CDR3 is 15 residues long. CDR1 and CDR2 (germline): SGHVS, FQNEAQ. V was shortened by 2 bases and J by 3 bases, with 10 bases between the two germline ends.

CDR3 residues: CASNAGTGRHLYEQYF. As DNA, the CDR3 is TGCGCCAGCAACGCCGGGACAGGGCGCCACCTCTACGAGCAGTACTTC. The genes are TRBV10-2 and TRBJ2-7, with TRBD1 matching over 9 bases. This CDR3 comprises 16 residues. V lost 7 bases to trimming and J lost 3 bases; unmatched junction nucleotides: 13. Looked up from germline, CDR1 is WSHSY and CDR2 is SAAADI.

This sequence joins TRBV11-2 and TRBJ2-1, with TRBD2 identical over 11 bases. Looked up from germline, CDR1 is SGHAT and CDR2 is FQNNGV. V trimming: 5 bases; J trimming: 4 bases; junction bases outside the gene matches: 10. The CDR3 consists of 17 residues. The CDR3 loop is CASSPRILAGGYNEQFF. In DNA, the CDR3 is TGTGCCAGCAGCCCAAGGATCCTAGCGGGGGGTTACAATGAGCAGTTCTTC.

This clonotype appeared many times. This chain joins TRBV7-3 and TRBJ2-1, with TRBD2 as a possible D gene (5 bases). Germline assignment: CDR1 SGHTA and CDR2 FQGTGA. This CDR3 comprises 14 residues. V was pared by 2 bases and J by 6 bases, with 11 bases between. In DNA form, the CDR3 reads TGTGCCAGCAGCTTATCCTGGAGCGGCAATGAGCAGTTCTTC. Its translation: CASSLSWSGNEQFF.

The chain links TRBV10-3 to TRBJ1-2, with D unclear. In germline, CDR1 is ENHRY, CDR2 SYGVKD. CDR3 length equals 14 residues. The V and J ends lost 4 bases and 6 bases respectively, with 15 bases between them. The CDR3 loop reads CAISVISGSDGYTF. CDR3 DNA: TGTGCCATCAGTGTAATTTCGGGGAGCGATGGCTACACCTTC.